This section outlines one TCR beta chain sequence together with its context. Antigen specificity is unknown. The data derive from a study of T cells after yellow fever vaccination. General observations from the study: By day 5 rather than day 15, the secondary response had peaked, though it was weaker.

One entry per CDR3 protein results from TCRdb running MiXCR on the 5' RACE reads. The sample includes some 350,000 distinct CDR3 sequences, roughly 12% of them seen just once. The sequence was obtained from a man aged 18 to 30 who received the YFV17D yellow fever vaccine. Sequencing was performed on PBMCs, taken on the day of the first yellow fever vaccination.

CDR3 region: CASRGTEYYGYTF. The DNA for the CDR3 is TGTGCCAGCAGGGGGACGGAGTACTATGGCTACACCTTC. The V gene is TRBV6-5, the J gene TRBJ1-2; maybe TRBD1 (5 bases). V shed 6 bases and J shed 3 bases, with 11 bases lying between them. The CDR3 runs to 13 residues. The germline V gene has CDR1 MNHEY and CDR2 SVGAGI.